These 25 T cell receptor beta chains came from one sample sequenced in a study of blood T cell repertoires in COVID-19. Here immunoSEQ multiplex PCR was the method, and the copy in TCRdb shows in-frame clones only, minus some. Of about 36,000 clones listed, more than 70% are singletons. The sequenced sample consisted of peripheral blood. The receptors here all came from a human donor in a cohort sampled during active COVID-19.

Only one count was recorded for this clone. CDR3 in amino acids: CASSQTLGTANEKLFF. CDR3 coding DNA: TGCGCCAGCAGCCAGACCCTAGGGACAGCAAATGAAAAACTGTTTTTT. The chain carries TRBV4-1 and TRBJ1-4; 7 positions match TRBD1. V gave up 3 bases and J gave up 5 bases; unmatched junction bases: 9. CDR3 length: 16 amino acids. Germline loops: CDR1 MGHRA, CDR2 YSYEKL.

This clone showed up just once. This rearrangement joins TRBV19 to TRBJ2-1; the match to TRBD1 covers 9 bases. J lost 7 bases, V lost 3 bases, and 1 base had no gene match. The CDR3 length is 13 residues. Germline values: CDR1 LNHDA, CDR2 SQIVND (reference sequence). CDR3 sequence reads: CASSIDRGNEQFF. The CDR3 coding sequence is TGTGCCAGTAGTATTGACAGGGGGAATGAGCAGTTCTTC.

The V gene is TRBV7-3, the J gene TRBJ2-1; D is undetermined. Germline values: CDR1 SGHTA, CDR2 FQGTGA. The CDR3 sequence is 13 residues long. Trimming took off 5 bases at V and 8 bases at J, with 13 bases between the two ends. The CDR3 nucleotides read TGTGCCAGCAGCCCCGGAGTGGTCGATGAGCAGTTCTTC. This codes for CASSPGVVDEQFF.

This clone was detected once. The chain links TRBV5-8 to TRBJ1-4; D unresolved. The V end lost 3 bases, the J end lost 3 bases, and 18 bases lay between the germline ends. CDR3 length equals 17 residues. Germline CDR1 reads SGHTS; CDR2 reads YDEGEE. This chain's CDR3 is CASSSGTAAIANEKLFF. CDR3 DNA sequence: TGTGCCAGCAGCTCCGGAACAGCCGCCATCGCTAATGAAAAACTGTTTTTT.

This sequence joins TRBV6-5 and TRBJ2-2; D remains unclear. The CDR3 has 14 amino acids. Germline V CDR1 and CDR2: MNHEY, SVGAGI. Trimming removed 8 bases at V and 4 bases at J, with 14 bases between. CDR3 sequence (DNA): TGTGCCAGCCGGTCCCCTTTTGTCACCGGGGAGCTGTTTTTT. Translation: CASRSPFVTGELFF.

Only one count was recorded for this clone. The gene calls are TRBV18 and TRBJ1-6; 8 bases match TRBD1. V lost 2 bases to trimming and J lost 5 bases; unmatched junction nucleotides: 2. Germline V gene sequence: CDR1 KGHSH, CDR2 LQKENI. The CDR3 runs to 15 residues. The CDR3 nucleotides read TGTGCCAGCTCACCAACAGGGGGGGATAATTCACCCCTCCACTTT. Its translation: CASSPTGGDNSPLHF.

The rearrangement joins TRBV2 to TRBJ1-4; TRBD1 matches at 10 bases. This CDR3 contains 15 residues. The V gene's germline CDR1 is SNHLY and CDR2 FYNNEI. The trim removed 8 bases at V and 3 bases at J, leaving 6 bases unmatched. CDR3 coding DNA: TGTGCCAGCGCGTGGACAGGGGGACCTAATGAAAAACTGTTTTTT. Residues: CASAWTGGPNEKLFF. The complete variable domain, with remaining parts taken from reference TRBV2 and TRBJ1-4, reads EPEVTQTPSHQVTQMGQEVILRCVPISNHLYFYWYRQILGQKVEFLVSFYNNEISEKSEIFDDQFSVERPDGSNFTLKIRSTKLEDSAMYFCASAWTGGPNEKLFFGSGTQLSVL.

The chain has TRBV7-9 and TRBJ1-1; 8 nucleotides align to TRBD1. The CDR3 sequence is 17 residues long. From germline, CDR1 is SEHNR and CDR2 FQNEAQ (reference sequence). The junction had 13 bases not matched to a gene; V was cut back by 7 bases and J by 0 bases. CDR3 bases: TGTGCCAGCACCGAGACAGGGGTCGTTTTTTTGAACACTGAAGCTTTCTTT. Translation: CASTETGVVFLNTEAFF.

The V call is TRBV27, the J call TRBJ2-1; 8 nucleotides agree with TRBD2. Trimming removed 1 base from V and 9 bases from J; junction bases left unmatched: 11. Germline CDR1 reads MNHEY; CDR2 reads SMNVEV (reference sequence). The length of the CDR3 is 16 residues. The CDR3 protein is CASSLYASGGGGEQFF. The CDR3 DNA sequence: TGTGCCAGCAGTTTATATGCCAGCGGGGGAGGGGGTGAGCAGTTCTTC.

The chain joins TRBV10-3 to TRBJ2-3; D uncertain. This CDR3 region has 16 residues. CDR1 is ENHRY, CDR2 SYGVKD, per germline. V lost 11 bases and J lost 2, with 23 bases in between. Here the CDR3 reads CAAAASYDLSTDTQYF. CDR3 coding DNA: TGTGCCGCCGCGGCAAGCTACGATCTATCCACAGATACGCAGTATTTT.

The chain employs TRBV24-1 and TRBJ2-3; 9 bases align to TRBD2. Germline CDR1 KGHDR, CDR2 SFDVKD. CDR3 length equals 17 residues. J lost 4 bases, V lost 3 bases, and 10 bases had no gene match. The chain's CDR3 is CATSDPSRGGAADTQYF. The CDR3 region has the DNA TGTGCCACCAGTGATCCGTCGCGCGGGGGGGCAGCAGATACGCAGTATTTT.

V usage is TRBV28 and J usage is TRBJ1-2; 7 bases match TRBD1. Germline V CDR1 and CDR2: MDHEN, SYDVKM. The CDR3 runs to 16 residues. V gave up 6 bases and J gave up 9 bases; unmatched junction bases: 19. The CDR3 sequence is CASSPSGRQGLNRYTF. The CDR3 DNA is TGTGCCAGCAGCCCCTCAGGTCGACAGGGTCTTAATCGCTACACCTTC.

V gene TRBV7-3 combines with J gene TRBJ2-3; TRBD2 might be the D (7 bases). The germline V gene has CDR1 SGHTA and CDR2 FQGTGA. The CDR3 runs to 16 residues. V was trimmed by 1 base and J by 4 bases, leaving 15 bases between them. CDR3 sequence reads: CASSLNPGGLADTQYF. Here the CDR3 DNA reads TGTGCCAGCAGCTTAAATCCGGGGGGCTTGGCAGATACGCAGTATTTT.

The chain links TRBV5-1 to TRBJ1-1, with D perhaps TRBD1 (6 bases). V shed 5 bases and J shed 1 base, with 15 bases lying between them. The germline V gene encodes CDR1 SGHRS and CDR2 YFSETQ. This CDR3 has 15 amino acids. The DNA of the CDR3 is TGCGCCAGCAGGGACCGGGACACAAAGAACACTGAAGCTTTCTTT. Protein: CASRDRDTKNTEAFF.

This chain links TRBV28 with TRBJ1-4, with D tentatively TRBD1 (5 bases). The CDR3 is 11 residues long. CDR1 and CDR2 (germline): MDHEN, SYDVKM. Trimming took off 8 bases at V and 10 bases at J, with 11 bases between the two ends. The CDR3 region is CASGGWGKLFF. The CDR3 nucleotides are TGTGCCAGCGGGGGGTGGGGAAAACTGTTTTTT.

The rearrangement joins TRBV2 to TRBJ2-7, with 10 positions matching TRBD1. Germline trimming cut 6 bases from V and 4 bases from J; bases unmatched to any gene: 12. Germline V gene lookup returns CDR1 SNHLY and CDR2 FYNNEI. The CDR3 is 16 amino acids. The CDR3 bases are TGTGCCAGCAGACTACGGACAGGGGGAAGTGGTTACGAGCAGTACTTC. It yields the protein CASRLRTGGSGYEQYF.

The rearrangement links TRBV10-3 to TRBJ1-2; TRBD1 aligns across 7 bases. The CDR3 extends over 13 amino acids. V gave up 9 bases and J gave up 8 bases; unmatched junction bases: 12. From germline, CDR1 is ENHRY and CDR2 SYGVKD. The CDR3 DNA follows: TGTGCCATTACTAGGGGGCTCGAGGAAGGCTACACCTTC. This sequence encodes CAITRGLEEGYTF.

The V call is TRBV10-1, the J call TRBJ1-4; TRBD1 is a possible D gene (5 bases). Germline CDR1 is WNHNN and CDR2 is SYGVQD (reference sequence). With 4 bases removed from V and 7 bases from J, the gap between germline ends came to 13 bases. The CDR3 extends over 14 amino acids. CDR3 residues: CASSGEGVGEKLFF. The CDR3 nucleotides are TGCGCCAGCAGTGGCGAAGGGGTAGGTGAAAAACTGTTTTTT.

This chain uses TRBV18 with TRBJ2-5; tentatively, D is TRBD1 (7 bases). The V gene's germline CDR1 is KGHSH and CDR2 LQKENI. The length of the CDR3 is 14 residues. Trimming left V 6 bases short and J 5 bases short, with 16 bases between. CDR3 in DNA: TGTGCCAGCTCTCCTCCGGCGGGACAGGAGACCCAGTACTTC. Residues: CASSPPAGQETQYF.

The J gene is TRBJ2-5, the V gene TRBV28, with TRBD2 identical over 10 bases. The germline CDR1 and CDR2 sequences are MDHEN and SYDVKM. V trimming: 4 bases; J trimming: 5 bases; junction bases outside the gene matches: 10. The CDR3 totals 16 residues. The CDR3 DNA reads TGTGCCAGCAGTTCCGTTAGCGGGGGGCGGCCGGAGACCCAGTACTTC. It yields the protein CASSSVSGGRPETQYF.

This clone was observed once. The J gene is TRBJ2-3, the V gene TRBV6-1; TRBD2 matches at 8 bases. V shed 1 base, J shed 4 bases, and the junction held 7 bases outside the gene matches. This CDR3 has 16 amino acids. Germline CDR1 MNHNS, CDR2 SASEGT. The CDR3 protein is CASSEVAGGIADTQYF. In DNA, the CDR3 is TGTGCCAGCAGTGAAGTGGCGGGGGGTATCGCAGATACGCAGTATTTT.

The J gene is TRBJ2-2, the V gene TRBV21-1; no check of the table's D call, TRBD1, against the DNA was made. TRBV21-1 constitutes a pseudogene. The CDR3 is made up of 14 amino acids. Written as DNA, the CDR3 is TGTGCCAGTCGCGCAGGATGGAACACCGGGGAGCTGTTTTTT. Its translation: CASRAGWNTGELFF.

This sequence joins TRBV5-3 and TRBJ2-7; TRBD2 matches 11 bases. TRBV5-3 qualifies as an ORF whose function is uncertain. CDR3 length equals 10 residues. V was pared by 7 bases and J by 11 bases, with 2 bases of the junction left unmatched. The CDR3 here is CARPGLAEYF. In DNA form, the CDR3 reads TGTGCCAGACCGGGACTAGCGGAGTACTTC.

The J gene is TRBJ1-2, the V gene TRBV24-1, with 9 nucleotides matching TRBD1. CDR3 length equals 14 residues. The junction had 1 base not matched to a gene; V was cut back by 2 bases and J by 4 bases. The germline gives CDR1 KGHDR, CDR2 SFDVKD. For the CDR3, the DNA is TGTGCCACCAGTGATTCGGGACAGGGCTATGGCTACACCTTC. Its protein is CATSDSGQGYGYTF.

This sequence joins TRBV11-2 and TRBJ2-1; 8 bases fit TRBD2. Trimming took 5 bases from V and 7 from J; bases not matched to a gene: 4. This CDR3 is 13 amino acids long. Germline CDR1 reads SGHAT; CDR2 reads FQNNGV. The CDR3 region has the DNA TGTGCCAGCAGCCCCAGCGGGGGAAATGAGCAGTTCTTC. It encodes CASSPSGGNEQFF.